The 12 T cell receptor beta chains below were found in one sample sequenced in a study of chemoradiotherapy in HPV16-positive cancers. Data came from immunoSEQ multiplex PCR; TCRdb stores just in-frame clones and leaves some out. Among about 32,000 clones listed, about 82% were seen once. Sequencing was performed on blood, taken from a patient who underwent chemoradiotherapy. The receptors derive from a human donor with HPV-associated anogenital cancer.

This clone was found once. The chain uses TRBV7-6 and TRBJ1-4; 9 nucleotides line up with TRBD1. CDR1 SGHVS and CDR2 FNYEAQ come from the germline V gene. Germline trimming cut 3 bases from V and 3 bases from J; bases unmatched to any gene: 8. The CDR3 sequence is 17 residues long. CDR3 DNA sequence: TGTGCCAGCAGCTTCCCCGGGACAGGGCCGTCTAATGAAAAACTGTTTTTT. Translation gives CASSFPGTGPSNEKLFF.

The CDR3 coding sequence is TGCGCCAGCAGCCAAGAACGGGGGGGCACCTCTGGGGCCAACGTCCTGACTTTC. Translating it yields CASSQERGGTSGANVLTF. This rearrangement joins TRBV4-1 to TRBJ2-6, with 8 bases matching TRBD2. Germline trimming cut 0 bases from V and 0 bases from J; bases unmatched to any gene: 4. The germline V gene encodes CDR1 MGHRA and CDR2 YSYEKL. The CDR3 length is 18 residues.

V is TRBV30 and J is TRBJ1-1; TRBD1 aligns across 7 bases. The CDR3 is 12 residues long. Germline values: CDR1 GTSNPN, CDR2 SVGIG (reference sequence). V lost 8 bases to trimming and J lost 1 base; unmatched junction nucleotides: 4. CDR3 DNA sequence: TGTGCCCAACAGGGGTGGAACACTGAAGCTTTCTTT. Its translation is CAQQGWNTEAFF.

This rearrangement joins TRBV18 to TRBJ2-5, with D perhaps TRBD2 (6 bases). The ends were cut back, 5 bases at V and 5 bases at J, with 12 bases in the middle. Germline CDR1 is KGHSH and CDR2 is LQKENI. The CDR3 runs to 13 residues. CDR3 sequence: CASSTGTLETQYF. CDR3 nucleotides: TGTGCCAGCTCAACCGGGACTCTGGAGACCCAGTACTTC.

The V and J genes are TRBV7-2 and TRBJ2-3; 8 bases map to TRBD1. Germline V gives CDR1 SGHTA, CDR2 FQGNSA. CDR3 length: 16 residues. Trimming cost V 6 bases and J 2 bases; bases outside gene matches: 10. The chain's CDR3 is CASSTPPGGSTDTQYF. CDR3 nucleotides: TGTGCCAGCAGTACCCCGCCAGGGGGCTCCACAGATACGCAGTATTTT.

The chain combines TRBV7-9 with TRBJ1-2; 7 bases are a match to TRBD1. J lost 6 bases, V lost 3 bases, and 7 bases had no gene match. This CDR3 region has 14 residues. Germline V gene lookup returns CDR1 SEHNR and CDR2 FQNEAQ (reference sequence). CDR3 amino acids: CASSFGQDKDGYTF. In DNA, the CDR3 is TGTGCCAGCAGCTTCGGACAGGACAAAGATGGCTACACCTTC.

This sequence joins TRBV9 and TRBJ2-5; D is unclear. Germline V CDR1 and CDR2: SGDLS, YYNGEE. This CDR3 contains 14 residues. The V gene lost 0 bases and the J gene lost 4 bases, with 10 bases spanning the gap. This chain's CDR3 is CASSVGALGETQYF. The CDR3 coding sequence is TGTGCCAGCAGCGTAGGGGCATTGGGAGAGACCCAGTACTTC. The complete variable domain, with remaining parts taken from reference TRBV9 and TRBJ2-5, reads DSGVTQTPKHLITATGQRVTLRCSPRSGDLSVYWYQQSLDQGLQFLIQYYNGEERAKGNILERFSAQQFPDLHSELNLSSLELGDSALYFCASSVGALGETQYFGPGTRLLVL.

This clone occurred a few times. The V gene is TRBV5-6, the J gene TRBJ1-5; a weak D match, TRBD1 (5 bases). CDR1 is SGHDT, CDR2 YYEEEE, per germline. The V and J ends lost 4 bases and 4 bases respectively, with 9 bases between them. The CDR3 runs to 13 residues. CDR3: CASSRWGNQPQHF. The CDR3 nucleotides are TGTGCCAGCAGCCGGTGGGGGAATCAGCCCCAGCATTTT.

The chain employs TRBV10-3 and TRBJ2-5; D unclear. Germline CDR1 and CDR2: ENHRY and SYGVKD. Trimming took off 5 bases at V and 2 bases at J, with 9 bases between the two ends. This CDR3 is built from 13 residues. The CDR3 DNA reads TGTGCCATCAGTAGGACGGAACAAGAGACCCAGTACTTC. This encodes CAISRTEQETQYF.

The chain combines TRBV30 with TRBJ2-5; 9 bases fit TRBD2. This CDR3 is built from 16 residues. V shed 1 base, J shed 1 base, and the junction held 7 bases outside the gene matches. Germline V lookup: CDR1 GTSNPN, CDR2 SVGIG (reference sequence). In nucleotides, the CDR3 is TGTGCCTGGAGTGCAGGGGGTAGCGGGGGCCAAGAGACCCAGTACTTC. Translating gives CAWSAGGSGGQETQYF.

The chain links TRBV5-1 to TRBJ1-6; D is uncertain. The germline CDR1 and CDR2 sequences are SGHRS and YFSETQ. Deletions cut 0 bases from V and 1 base from J, with 8 bases between. The CDR3 contains 16 residues. The CDR3 reads CASSLAGESYNSPLHF. The CDR3 DNA follows: TGCGCCAGCAGCTTGGCCGGAGAATCCTATAATTCACCCCTCCACTTT. The full variable domain, its missing parts supplied by reference TRBV5-1 and TRBJ1-6, is KAGVTQTPRYLIKTRGQQVTLSCSPISGHRSVSWYQQTPGQGLQFLFEYFSETQRNKGNFPGRFSGRQFSNSRSEMNVSTLELGDSALYLCASSLAGESYNSPLHFGNGTRLTVT.

The V and J genes are TRBV11-2 and TRBJ1-1; D gene unclear. The V and J ends lost 3 bases and 3 bases respectively, with 8 bases between them. Germline CDR1 is SGHAT and CDR2 is FQNNGV. The CDR3 has 13 amino acids. CDR3 amino acids: CASSFLLDTEAFF. CDR3 DNA: TGTGCCAGCAGCTTCCTCCTGGACACTGAAGCTTTCTTT. Based on the CDR3 plus reference TRBV11-2 and TRBJ1-1, the full variable domain is EAGVAQSPRYKIIEKRQSVAFWCNPISGHATLYWYQQILGQGPKLLIQFQNNGVVDDSQLPKDRFSAERLKGVDSTLKIQPAKLEDSAVYLCASSFLLDTEAFFGQGTRLTVV.